This record concerns one T cell receptor (beta chain) sequence. The antigen is unknown. J lost 8 bases, V lost 5 bases, and 3 bases had no gene match. The CDR3 loop spans 12 amino acids. Germline CDR1 is SGHRS and CDR2 is YFSETQ. The entry originates in a study of cytomegalovirus exposure and HLA in healthy donors. Study summary: The approximately 120 million unique TCR beta sequences, from around 200 million T cells, were found by an earlier analysis. Whole-study findings and limits: Exclusion applied to some V segments, including TRBV6-2 and TRBV6-3, as they were indistinguishable. Across donors, sequencing depth was assumed by presence/absence analyses to be roughly uniform. In a later analysis, the majority of CMV-associated beta chains seemingly showed HLA restriction.

In the PCR, 60 Vbeta and 13 Jbeta primers were used. The method was immunoSEQ multiplex PCR; TCRdb's version includes in-frame clones alone and lacks a portion of them. The table lists more than 100,000 clones, approximately 77% of them singletons. The chain uses TRBV5-1 and TRBJ1-4; TRBD1 aligns across 7 bases. The source is a woman in her forties in good health and CMV-seronegative. The sequenced sample consisted of PBMCs. The CDR3 spells CASRQGREKLFF. The CDR3 region has the DNA TGCGCCAGCAGACAGGGGCGGGAAAAACTGTTTTTT.